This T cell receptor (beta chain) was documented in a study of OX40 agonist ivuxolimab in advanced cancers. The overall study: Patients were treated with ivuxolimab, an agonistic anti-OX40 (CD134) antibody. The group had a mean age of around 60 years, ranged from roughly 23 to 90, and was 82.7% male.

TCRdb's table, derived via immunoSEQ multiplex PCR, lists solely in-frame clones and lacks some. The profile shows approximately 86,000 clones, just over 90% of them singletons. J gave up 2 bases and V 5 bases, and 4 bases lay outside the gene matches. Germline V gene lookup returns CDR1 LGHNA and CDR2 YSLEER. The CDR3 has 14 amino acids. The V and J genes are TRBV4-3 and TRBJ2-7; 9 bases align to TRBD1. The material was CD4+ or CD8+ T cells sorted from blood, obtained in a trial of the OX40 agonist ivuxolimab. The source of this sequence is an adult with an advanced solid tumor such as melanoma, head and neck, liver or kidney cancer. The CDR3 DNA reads TGCGCCAGCAGCTGGGGACAGGGCACCTACGAGCAGTACTTC. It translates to CASSWGQGTYEQYF.